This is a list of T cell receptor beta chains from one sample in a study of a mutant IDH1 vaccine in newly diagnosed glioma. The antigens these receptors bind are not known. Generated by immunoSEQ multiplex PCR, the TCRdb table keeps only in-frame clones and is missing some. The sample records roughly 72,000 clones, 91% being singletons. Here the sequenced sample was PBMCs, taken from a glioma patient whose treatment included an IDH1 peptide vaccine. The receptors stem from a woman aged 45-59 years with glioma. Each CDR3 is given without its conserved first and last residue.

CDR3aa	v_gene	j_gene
ASSLEASGSPGDTQY	TRBV7-8	TRBJ2-3
AIFSGLGGNTIY	TRBV10-3	TRBJ1-3
ASSVISQGLYNEQF	TRBV9	TRBJ2-1
ASSAGQTYGYT	TRBV10-1	TRBJ1-2
ASSLLVGPQETQY	TRBV4-1	TRBJ2-5
ASRPGQGNQPQH	TRBV2	TRBJ1-5
SVEDTGGNEKLF	TRBV29-1	TRBJ1-4
ASSGRTGSGNTIY	TRBV9	TRBJ1-3
AGLTGSEKLF	TRBV30	TRBJ1-4
ASSSEGWAQETQY	TRBV9	TRBJ2-5
AWSVQGAYEQY	TRBV30	TRBJ2-7
ASSLGGRIEQF	TRBV6-6	TRBJ2-1
ATSRDQTYEQY	TRBV15	TRBJ2-7
ASSPRAGAYEQY	TRBV19	TRBJ2-7
ASSSFLHNEQF	TRBV27	TRBJ2-1
ASGGNVGTEAF	TRBV9	TRBJ1-1
ASSPQWRGGAF	TRBV27	TRBJ1-1
ASSPPGPSGAF	TRBV28	TRBJ1-1
ASSSDISGNTIY	TRBV28	TRBJ1-3
ASSAGQGRTYGYT	TRBV19	TRBJ1-2
ASSKVNTEAF	TRBV19	TRBJ1-1
ASKRGSTDTQY	TRBV7-9	TRBJ2-3
ASSVDGSYGYT	TRBV11-1	TRBJ1-2
ASSDAGTGRVETQY	TRBV6-1	TRBJ2-5
ASSLGGQPQH	TRBV28	TRBJ1-5
ASSLSLRQGSNQPQH	TRBV4-1	TRBJ1-5
ASSQETDTQY	TRBV4-2	TRBJ2-3
AIDSLPGNTIY	TRBV7-8	TRBJ1-3
ASSSRDRAYEQY	TRBV7-9	TRBJ2-7
ASSFSASGSLYEQY	TRBV5-6	TRBJ2-7
ASSTHGSYNEQF	TRBV9	TRBJ2-1
ASSPGTGSYEQY	TRBV11-2	.
ASSALQVLSNQPQH	TRBV6-1	TRBJ1-5
ASSSLGGTGELF	TRBV6-6	TRBJ2-2
ASSPTGSGEQY	TRBV9	TRBJ2-7
AWSDWASGVGD	TRBV30	TRBJ2-3
AISESTYEQY	TRBV10-3	TRBJ2-7
STTRGSQETQY	TRBV29-1	TRBJ2-5
ASRVATGLNQPQH	TRBV6-5	TRBJ1-5
ASNPGGSGSYEQY	TRBV5-1	TRBJ2-7
ASSLEPARQAF	TRBV6-4	TRBJ1-1
ASQGGGGYT	TRBV6-5	TRBJ1-2
ASSAERTGVSYNEQF	TRBV10-2	TRBJ2-1
ASSLSGRAYNEQF	TRBV18	TRBJ2-1
ASSESTRIMSGNTIY	TRBV6-1	TRBJ1-3
ASSWRGPTFYGYT	TRBV5-1	TRBJ1-2
ASSSKMTGANTEAF	TRBV7-9	TRBJ1-1
ASSVALPPSEQF	TRBV9	TRBJ2-1
ASSEARKTQY	TRBV6-1	TRBJ2-5
ASSLQQYETQY	TRBV11-2	TRBJ2-5
ASSMGRGQPQH	TRBV19	TRBJ1-5
ASSYFRRPDNEQF	TRBV6-6	TRBJ2-1
ASSQGVYGGVGNTEAF	TRBV4-1	TRBJ1-1